This T cell receptor (beta chain) was identified in a study of shared T cell receptors in the human thymus (dated by TCRdb to 2020 to 2023). For context, the study as a whole: The study examined how self-reactive, shared T-cell receptor alpha chains are generated in the human thymus.

This clone was picked up one time. There is no known antigen for this receptor. Base quality data are lacking; no much larger clone is found one base away. The CDR3 has 15 amino acids, counting the end cysteine and phenylalanine. The kept DNA is CDR3 alone, 45 bases in frame from the first base. The germline V gene sets CDR1 to MDHEN and CDR2 to SYDVKM. Cut back by 2 bases and 3 bases, the V and J ends lie 13 bases apart. Libraries were constructed by the immunoSEQ multiplex PCR assay. TCRdb mirrors the immuneACCESS table, restricted to in-frame sequences. Some clones are absent from its copies; in checked studies, under half trace to an unresolved V gene, and the reason for the others is unknown. The sample profile shows about 380,000 clones; about 95% of them were found once. Approximately 0.02% of the sample is in the top ten clones.

This chain is built from TRBV28 and TRBJ2-5, with the D segment identity uncertain. This receptor was obtained from a human donor. Source material: thymocytes. Read as DNA, the sequence is TGTGCCAGCAGTTTAGGCAGCACAAAGGAAGAGACCCAGTACTTC. It translates to CASSLGSTKEETQYF. The full variable domain, with segments outside the CDR3 supplied by the reference TRBV28 and TRBJ2-5 proteins, appears as DVKVTQSSRYLVKRTGEKVFLECVQDMDHENMFWYRQDPGLGLRLIYFSYDVKMKEKGDIPEGYSVSREKKERFSLILESASTNQTSMYLCASSLGSTKEETQYFGPGTRLLVL.